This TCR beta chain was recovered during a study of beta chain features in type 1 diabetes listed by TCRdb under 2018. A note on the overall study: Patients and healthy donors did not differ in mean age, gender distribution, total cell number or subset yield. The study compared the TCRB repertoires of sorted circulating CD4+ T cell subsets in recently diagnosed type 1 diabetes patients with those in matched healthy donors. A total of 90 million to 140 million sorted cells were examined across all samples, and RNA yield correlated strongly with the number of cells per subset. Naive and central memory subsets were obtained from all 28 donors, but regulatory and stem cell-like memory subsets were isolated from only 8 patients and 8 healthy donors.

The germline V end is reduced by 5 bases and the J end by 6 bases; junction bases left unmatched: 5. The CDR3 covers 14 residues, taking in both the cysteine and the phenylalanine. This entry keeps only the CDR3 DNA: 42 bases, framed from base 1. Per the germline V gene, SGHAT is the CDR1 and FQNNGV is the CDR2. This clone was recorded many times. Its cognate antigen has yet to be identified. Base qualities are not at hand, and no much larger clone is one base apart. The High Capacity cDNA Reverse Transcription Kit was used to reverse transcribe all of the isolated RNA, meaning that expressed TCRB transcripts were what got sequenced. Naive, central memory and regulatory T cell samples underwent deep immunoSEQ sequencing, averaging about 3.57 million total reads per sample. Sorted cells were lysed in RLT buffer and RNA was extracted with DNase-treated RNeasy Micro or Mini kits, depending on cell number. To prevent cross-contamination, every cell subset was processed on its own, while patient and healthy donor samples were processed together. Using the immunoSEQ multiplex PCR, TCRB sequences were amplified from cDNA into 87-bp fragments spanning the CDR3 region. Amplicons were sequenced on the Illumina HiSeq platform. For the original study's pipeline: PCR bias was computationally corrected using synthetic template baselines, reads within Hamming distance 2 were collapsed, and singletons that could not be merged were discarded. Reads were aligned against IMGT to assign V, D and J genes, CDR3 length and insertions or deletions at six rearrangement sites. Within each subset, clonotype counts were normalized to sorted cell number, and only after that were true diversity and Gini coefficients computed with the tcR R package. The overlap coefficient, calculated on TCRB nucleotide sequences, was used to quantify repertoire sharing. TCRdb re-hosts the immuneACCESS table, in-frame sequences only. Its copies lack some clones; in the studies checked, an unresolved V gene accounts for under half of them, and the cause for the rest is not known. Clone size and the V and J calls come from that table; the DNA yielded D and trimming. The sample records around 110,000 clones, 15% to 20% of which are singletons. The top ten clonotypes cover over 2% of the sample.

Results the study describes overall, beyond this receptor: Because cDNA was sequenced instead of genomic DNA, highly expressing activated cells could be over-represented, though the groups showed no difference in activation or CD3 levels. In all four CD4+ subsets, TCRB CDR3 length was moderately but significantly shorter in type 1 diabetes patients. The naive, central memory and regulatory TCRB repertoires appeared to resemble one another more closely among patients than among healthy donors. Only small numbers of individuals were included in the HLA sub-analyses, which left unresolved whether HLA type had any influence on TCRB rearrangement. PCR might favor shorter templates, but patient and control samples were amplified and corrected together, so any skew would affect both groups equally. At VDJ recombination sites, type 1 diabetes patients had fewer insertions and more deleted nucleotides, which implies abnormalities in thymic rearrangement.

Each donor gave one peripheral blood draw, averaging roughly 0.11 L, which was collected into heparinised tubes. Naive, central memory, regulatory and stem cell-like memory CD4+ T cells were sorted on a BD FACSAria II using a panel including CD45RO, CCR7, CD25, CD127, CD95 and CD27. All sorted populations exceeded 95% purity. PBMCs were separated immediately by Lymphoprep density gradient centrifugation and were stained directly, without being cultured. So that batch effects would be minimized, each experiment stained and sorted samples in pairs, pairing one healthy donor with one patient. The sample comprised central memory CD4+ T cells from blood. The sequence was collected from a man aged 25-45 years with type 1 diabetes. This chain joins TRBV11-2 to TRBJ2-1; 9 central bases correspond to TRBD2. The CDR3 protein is CASSPGLASNEQFF. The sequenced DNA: TGTGCCAGCAGCCCGGGACTAGCATCCAATGAGCAGTTCTTC.